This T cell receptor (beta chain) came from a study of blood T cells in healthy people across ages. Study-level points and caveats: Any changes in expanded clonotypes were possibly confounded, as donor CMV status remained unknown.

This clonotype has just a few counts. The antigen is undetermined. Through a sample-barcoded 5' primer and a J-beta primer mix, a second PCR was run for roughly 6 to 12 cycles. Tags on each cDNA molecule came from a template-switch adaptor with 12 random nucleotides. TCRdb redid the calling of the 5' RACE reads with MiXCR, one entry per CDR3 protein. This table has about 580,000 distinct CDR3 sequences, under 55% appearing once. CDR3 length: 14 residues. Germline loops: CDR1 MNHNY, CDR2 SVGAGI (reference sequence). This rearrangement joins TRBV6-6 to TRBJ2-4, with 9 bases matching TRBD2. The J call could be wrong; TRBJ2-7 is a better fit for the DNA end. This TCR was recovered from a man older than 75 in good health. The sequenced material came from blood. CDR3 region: CASRSHGTSCEQYF. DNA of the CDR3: TGTGCCAGCAGGTCTCACGGGACTAGCTGCGAGCAGTACTTC.